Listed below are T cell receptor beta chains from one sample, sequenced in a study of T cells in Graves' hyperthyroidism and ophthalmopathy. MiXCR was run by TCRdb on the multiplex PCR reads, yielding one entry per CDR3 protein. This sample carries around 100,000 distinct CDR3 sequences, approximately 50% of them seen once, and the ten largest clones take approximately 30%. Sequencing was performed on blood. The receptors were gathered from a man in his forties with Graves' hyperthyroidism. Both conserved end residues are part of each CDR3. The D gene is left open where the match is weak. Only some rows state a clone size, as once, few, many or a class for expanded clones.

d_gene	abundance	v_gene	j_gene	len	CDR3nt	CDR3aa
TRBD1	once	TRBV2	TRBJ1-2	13	TGTGCCAGCATGCCGGGGAACAGGGGCGGCTACACCTTC	CASMPGNRGGYTF
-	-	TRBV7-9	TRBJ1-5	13	TGTGCCAGCAGCTTAGCCGGTTGGGAGACCCAGCATTTT	CASSLAGWETQHF
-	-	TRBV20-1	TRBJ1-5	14	TGCAGCGCTAGAACATTGGACACTTCACGGCCCCAGCATTTT	CSARTLDTSRPQHF
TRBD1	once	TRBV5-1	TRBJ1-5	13	TGCGCCAGCAGCGGGGGGACAGGGGGCACCGAGCATTTT	CASSGGTGGTEHF
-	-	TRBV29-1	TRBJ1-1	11	TGCAGTATAAACGGGGGAGATGAAGCTTTCTTT	CSINGGDEAFF
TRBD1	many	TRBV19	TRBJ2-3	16	TGTGCCAGTACAGGGTTCACAGGGGGGAGCACAGATACGCAGTATTTT	CASTGFTGGSTDTQYF
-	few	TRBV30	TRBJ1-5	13	TGTGCCTGGAGTGTACGGGGTAATCAGCCCCAGCATTTT	CAWSVRGNQPQHF
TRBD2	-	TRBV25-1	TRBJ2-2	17	TGTGCCAGCAGCCCCCGGGAGGGACTGATCGGGACCGGGGAGCTGTTCTTT	CASSPREGLIGTGELFF
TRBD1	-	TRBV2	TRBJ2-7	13	TGTGCCAGCACCGGGACAGGGAAGTGGGAGCAGTACTTC	CASTGTGKWEQYF
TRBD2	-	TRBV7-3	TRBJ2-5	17	TGTGCCAGCAGCAGGACAATAGCGGGGGGGCCGGGAGAGACCCAGCACTTC	CASSRTIAGGPGETQHF
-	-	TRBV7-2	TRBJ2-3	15	TGTGCCAGCAGCTTAGGCTACGTTAGCAGGGATACGCAGTATTTT	CASSLGYVSRDTQYF
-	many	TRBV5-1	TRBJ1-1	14	TGCGCCAGCAGCCTCACAGCCGGGCGTTCTGAAGCTTTCTTT	CASSLTAGRSEAFF
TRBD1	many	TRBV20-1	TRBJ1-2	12	TGCAGTGCCCGAGACAGGGGGAATGGCTACACCTTC	CSARDRGNGYTF
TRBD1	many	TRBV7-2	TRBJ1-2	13	TGTGCCAGCAGCTCCCGGGACAGGGTCCCGGAGACCTTC	CASSSRDRVPETF
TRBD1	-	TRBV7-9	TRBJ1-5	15	TGTGCCAGCAGCAACCGGGACAGGTGGCGACCGCCCCAGAACTTT	CASSNRDRWRPPQNF
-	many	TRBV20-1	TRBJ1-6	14	TGCAGTGCTAGAACAGGGACGGATAATTCACCCCTCCACTTT	CSARTGTDNSPLHF
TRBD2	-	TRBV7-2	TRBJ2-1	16	TGTACCAGCGTCCGACTAGCGGGAGTGTATTACAATGAGCCGTTCTTC	CTSVRLAGVYYNEPFF
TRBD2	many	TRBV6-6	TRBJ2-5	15	TGTGCCAGCAGGACTAGCGGGGACCCCGGTGAGACCCAGTACTTC	CASRTSGDPGETQYF
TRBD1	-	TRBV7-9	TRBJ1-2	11	TGTGCCAGCAGCTTGGGACAGAGATACACCTTC	CASSLGQRYTF
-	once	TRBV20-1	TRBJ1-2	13	TGCAGTGCTAGTATCCCCAGGGTGCAAGGCTACACCTTC	CSASIPRVQGYTF
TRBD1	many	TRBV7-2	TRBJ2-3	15	TGTGCCAGCAGCGAGGGACAGGTGACCACAGATACGCAGTATTTT	CASSEGQVTTDTQYF
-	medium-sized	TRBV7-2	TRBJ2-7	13	TGTGCCAGCAGCTTAGGGGGCGCGGACGAGCAGTACTTC	CASSLGGADEQYF
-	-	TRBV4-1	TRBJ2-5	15	TGCGCCAGCAGCCAAGGACAGCGGACTGAAGAGACCCAGTACTTC	CASSQGQRTEETQYF
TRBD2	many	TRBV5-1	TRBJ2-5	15	TGCGCCAGCAGTCCTAGCGGGAGGGACCGAGAGACCCAGTACTTC	CASSPSGRDRETQYF
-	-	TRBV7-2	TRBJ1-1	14	TGTGCCAGCAGCCTACCGACTAGCGATACAATGGCTTTCTTT	CASSLPTSDTMAFF
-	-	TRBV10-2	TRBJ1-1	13	TGCGCCAGCAGTGAATATGGACAGAGGGAAGCTTTCTTT	CASSEYGQREAFF
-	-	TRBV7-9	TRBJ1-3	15	TGTGCCAGTAGCTGGGCTGAGTCCTCTGGAAGCACCATATATTTT	CASSWAESSGSTIYF
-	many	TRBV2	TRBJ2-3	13	TGTGCCAGCAGTGACGGCAGGGGAGATACGCAGTATTTT	CASSDGRGDTQYF
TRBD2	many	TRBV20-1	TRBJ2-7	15	TGCAGTGCCCGCGGGAGCGGGGCCGACTCCTACGAGCAGTACTTC	CSARGSGADSYEQYF
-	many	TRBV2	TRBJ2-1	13	TGTGCCAGCAAGGGGCGATCCTACAATGAGCAGTTCTTC	CASKGRSYNEQFF
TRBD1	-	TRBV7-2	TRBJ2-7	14	TGTGCCAGCAGACAGGGACAGGGTATGGGGGAGCAGTACTTC	CASRQGQGMGEQYF
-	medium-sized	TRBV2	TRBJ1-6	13	TGTGCCAGCAGGGTGAACGAGGGTTCACCCCTCCACTTT	CASRVNEGSPLHF
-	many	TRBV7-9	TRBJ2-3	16	TGTGCCAGCAGCTTTGAAAGCGGGCCTAGCACAGATACGCAGTATTTT	CASSFESGPSTDTQYF
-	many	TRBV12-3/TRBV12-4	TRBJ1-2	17	TGTGCCAGCAGTCCCCCGGACAATTCTCACAGGTGGTATGGCTACACCTTC	CASSPPDNSHRWYGYTF
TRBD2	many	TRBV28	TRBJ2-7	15	TGTGCCAGCAGTCCCGTAGCGGGGCCCCTCTACGAGCAGTACTTC	CASSPVAGPLYEQYF
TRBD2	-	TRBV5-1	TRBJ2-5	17	TGCGCCAGCAGCGCCCTGGCTAGCGGGGGATCCGGGGAGACCCAGTACTTC	CASSALASGGSGETQYF
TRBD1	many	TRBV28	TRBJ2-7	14	TGTGCCAGCAGTTCGGGACAGGAGCCCTACGAGCAGTACTTC	CASSSGQEPYEQYF
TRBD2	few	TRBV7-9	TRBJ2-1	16	TGTGCCAGCTCACCCCGGACTAGCGGGGGAGGGGATGAGCAGTTCTTC	CASSPRTSGGGDEQFF
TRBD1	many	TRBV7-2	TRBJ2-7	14	TGTGCCAGCAGCACAACAGGGGGCGCCTACGAGCAGTACTTC	CASSTTGGAYEQYF
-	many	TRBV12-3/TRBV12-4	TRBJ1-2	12	TGTGCCAGCAGCGACAGTCACTATGGCTACACCTTC	CASSDSHYGYTF
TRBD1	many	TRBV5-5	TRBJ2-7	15	TGTGCCAGCAGCCCCACCGGGACAGGGTCCTACGAGCAGTACTTC	CASSPTGTGSYEQYF
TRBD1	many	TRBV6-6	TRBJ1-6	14	TGTGCCAGCAGTTCGGGACAGCCCAATTCACCCCTCCACTTT	CASSSGQPNSPLHF
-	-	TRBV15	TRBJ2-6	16	TGTGCCACCAGCAGAGGTTCTAGCGCTGGGGCCAACGTCCTGACTTTC	CATSRGSSAGANVLTF
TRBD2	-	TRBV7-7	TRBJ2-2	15	TGTGCTAGCAGCGTTGGACTAGCATCGACCGGGGAGCTGTTTTTT	CASSVGLASTGELFF
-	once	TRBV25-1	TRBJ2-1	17	TGTGCCAGCAGTGAGGTGGGGGCAGGGGAAATAGGCAATGAGCAGTTCTTC	CASSEVGAGEIGNEQFF
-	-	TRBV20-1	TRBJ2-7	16	TGCAGTGCTAGTAGGGGGAGGGGGTGGAACTCCTACGAGCAGTACTTC	CSASRGRGWNSYEQYF
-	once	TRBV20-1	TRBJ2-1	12	TGCAGCGCCAGGCTGTCCTACAATGAGCAGTTCTTC	CSARLSYNEQFF
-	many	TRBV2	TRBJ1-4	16	TGTGCCAGCATGGGAGTAGAGTCTTCTACTAATGAAAAACTGTTTTTT	CASMGVESSTNEKLFF
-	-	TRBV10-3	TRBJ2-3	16	TGCGCCATCAGTGCAGCACAGTCGGATTACACAGATACGCGGTATTTT	CAISAAQSDYTDTRYF
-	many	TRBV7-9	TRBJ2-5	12	TGTGCCAGCAGCTTAGAGGTGAAGACCCAGTACTTC	CASSLEVKTQYF
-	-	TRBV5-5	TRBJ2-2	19	TGTGCCAGCAGCTACGGGGACCTTGTTGGGTTGTCGAACACCGGGGAGCTGTTTTTT	CASSYGDLVGLSNTGELFF
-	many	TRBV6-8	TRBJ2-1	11	TGTGCCAGCAGCAAGGGGGGGAGGCAGTTCTTC	CASSKGGRQFF
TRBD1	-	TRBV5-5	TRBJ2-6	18	TGTGCCATCATTCCCCCAAGGCAGGGGGCGAGAGGGGCCAACGTCCTGACTTTC	CAIIPPRQGARGANVLTF
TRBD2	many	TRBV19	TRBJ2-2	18	TGTGCCAGTACCAGGCGGGCCATTGGACTAGCGGGAGCCGGGGAGCTGTTTTTT	CASTRRAIGLAGAGELFF
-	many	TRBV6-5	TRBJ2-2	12	TGTGCCAGCACCGCCTTAGTGGGGGAGCTGTTTTTT	CASTALVGELFF
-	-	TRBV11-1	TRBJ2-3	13	TGTGCCAGCAGCTACGGGGAGACAGATACGCAGTATTTT	CASSYGETDTQYF
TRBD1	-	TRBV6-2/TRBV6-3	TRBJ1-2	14	TGTGCCAGCAGTTACGGGGGGACAGACTATGGCTACACCTTC	CASSYGGTDYGYTF